This T cell receptor (beta chain) is drawn from a study of T-cell reconstitution after alpha-beta-depleted transplantation in children. Unique molecular identifiers were incorporated when the TCRbeta library was constructed. TCRdb independently ran MiXCR on the PCR reads; one entry per CDR3 protein. This sample yields 500,000 to 600,000 distinct CDR3 sequences, of which less than 35% are seen a single time; 2% to 3% belongs to the top ten. The ends lost 2 bases at V and 0 bases at J; junction bases unmatched: 3. The CDR3 runs 15 residues. The germline CDR1 and CDR2 sequences are LGHNA and YSLEER. The gene calls are TRBV4-3 and TRBJ2-7; 8 nucleotides align to TRBD1. The source of this sequence is a human donor who donated a stem cell graft to a child with aplastic anemia. This specimen was PBMCs from the stem cell graft donor, taken from the stem cell graft. Here the CDR3 reads CASSQYTGGSYEQYF. The CDR3 DNA sequence: TGCGCCAGCAGCCAATATACAGGGGGCTCCTACGAGCAGTACTTC.